The clone carrying this TCR beta chain was seen many times. Its antigen is unidentified. Time point in this sample: newly diagnosed GD, antithyroid drugs for less than 3 months. PBMC-derived RNA was used for the TCR library. The entry originates in a study of regulatory T cells in long-lasting Graves disease. About the study: Antithyroid drug exposure in newly diagnosed Graves' patients had lasted under 3 months. Points from the study as a whole: In persistent patients, shared public clonotypes (under 3,000) outnumbered those in new patients (about 970).

Through Arm-PCR of CDR3 regions and iRepertoire HTBI primers, TCR beta libraries were built. Using its own MiXCR run on the multiplex PCR reads, TCRdb lists one record per CDR3 protein. The table lists about 370,000 distinct CDR3 sequences, roughly a sixth of them singletons, with 22% in the top ten. The sample consisted of peripheral blood mononuclear cells (PBMCs), taken at new diagnosis, from a patient treated with antithyroid drugs. The sequence was collected from a female donor with Graves disease.

CDR3: CASNSGRAGYEQYF. The CDR3 DNA reads TGTGCCAGCAACAGCGGGAGGGCCGGGTACGAGCAGTACTTC. The chain carries TRBV7-2 and TRBJ2-7; 10 positions match TRBD2. J gave up 4 bases and V 7 bases, and 7 bases lay outside the gene matches. Germline assignment: CDR1 SGHTA and CDR2 FQGNSA. CDR3 size: 14 residues.